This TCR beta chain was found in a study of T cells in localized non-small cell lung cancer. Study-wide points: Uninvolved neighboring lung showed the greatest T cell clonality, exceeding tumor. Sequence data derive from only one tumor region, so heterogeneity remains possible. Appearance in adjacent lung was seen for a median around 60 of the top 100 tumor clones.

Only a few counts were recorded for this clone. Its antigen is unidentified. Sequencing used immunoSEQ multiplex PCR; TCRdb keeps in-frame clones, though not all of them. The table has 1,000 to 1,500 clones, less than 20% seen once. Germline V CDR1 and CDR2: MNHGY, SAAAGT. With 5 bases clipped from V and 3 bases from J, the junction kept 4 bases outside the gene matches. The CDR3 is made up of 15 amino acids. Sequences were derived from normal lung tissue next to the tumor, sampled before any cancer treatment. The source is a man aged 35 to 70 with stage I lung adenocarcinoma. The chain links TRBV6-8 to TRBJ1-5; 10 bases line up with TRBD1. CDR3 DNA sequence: TGTGCCAGCAGTAGGACAGGGGGGTCCAATCAGCCCCAGCATTTT. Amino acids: CASSRTGGSNQPQHF.